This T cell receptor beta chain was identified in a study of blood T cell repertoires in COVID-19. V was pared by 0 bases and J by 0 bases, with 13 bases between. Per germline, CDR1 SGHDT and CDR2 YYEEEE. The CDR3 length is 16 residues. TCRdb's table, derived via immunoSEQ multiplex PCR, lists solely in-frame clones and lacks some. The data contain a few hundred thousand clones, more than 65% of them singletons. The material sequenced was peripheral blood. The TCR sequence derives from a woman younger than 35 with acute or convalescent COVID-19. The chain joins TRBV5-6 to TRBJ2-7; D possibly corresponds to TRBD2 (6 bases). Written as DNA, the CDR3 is TGTGCCAGCAGCTTGGCCGGGGGAGTGGGCTCCTACGAGCAGTACTTC. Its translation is CASSLAGGVGSYEQYF.